This T cell receptor (beta chain) was observed in a study of blood T cell repertoires in COVID-19. On the study more broadly: Acute-phase and convalescent COVID-19 samples originated in the United States, Italy and Spain. PBMCs, B-cell-depleted T cells, or T cells provided the cDNA or gDNA that made up the material.

Trimming took off 3 bases at V and 8 bases at J, with 22 bases between the two ends. In germline, CDR1 is LGHNA, CDR2 YSLEER. The CDR3 has 17 amino acids. Study processing details: Counts of nucleated cells, estimated from reference gene primer amplification, were obtained. TCRdb's copy holds only in-frame clones and misses some; the assay was immunoSEQ multiplex PCR. V and J calls and clone size are as listed in that table; D and trimming were resolved from the DNA. The sample has 200,000 or so clones, about 87% seen once. This TCR derives from a man aged 55 to 70 with acute or convalescent COVID-19. Sequencing used peripheral blood. The genes are TRBV4-3 and TRBJ1-4, with D possibly TRBD1 on 5 matching bases. As DNA, the CDR3 is TGCGCCAGCAGCCACGCGACAATCCTAGGGGCCGGGGAAAAACTGTTTTTT. Its protein is CASSHATILGAGEKLFF.